Sequencing of this T cell receptor beta chain was carried out in a study of Ad26.COV2.S vaccination and SARS-CoV-2 variants. About the research overall: Donor joined the COV1001 Ad26.COV2.S trial arm.

Study conclusions and caveats: Quantification of TCR breadth and depth may have yielded underestimates of total T cell responses.

A note on this clone: Antigen: not known.

The assay was immunoSEQ multiplex PCR, and TCRdb's table has in-frame clones only and misses some. Among fewer than 500,000 clones listed, about nine tenths were seen once. Treatment meaning: around 19 received Ad26.COV2.S at low or high dose, single or two shots; about five received placebo; per-sample allocation not given. Each sample was drawn 63 days after the first injection (of vaccine or placebo). This TCR was recovered from a person aged 18-60 years who received the Ad26.COV2.S COVID-19 vaccine or a placebo. The starting material was peripheral blood, obtained in a trial of Ad26.COV2.S vaccine versus placebo.

CDR3 loop: CASSQKQDSGNTIYF. In DNA form, the CDR3 reads TGTGCCAGCAGCCAGAAACAGGACTCTGGAAACACCATATATTTT. This chain connects TRBV14 to TRBJ1-3, with TRBD1 as a possible D gene (5 bases). V was pared by 3 bases and J by 0 bases, with 9 bases between. The CDR3 runs to 15 residues. The germline gives CDR1 SGHDN, CDR2 FVKESK.